This note documents a single T cell receptor (beta chain) sequence. The protocol was immunoSEQ multiplex PCR, while the TCRdb copy is restricted to in-frame clones and leaves out a portion. This table has 62,000 or so clones, over 75% appearing once. This sample is drawn from a study of technical replicates of blood from a handful of donors. V was pared by 5 bases and J by 5 bases, with 12 bases of the junction left unmatched. The length of the CDR3 is 16 residues. The germline gives CDR1 SGHTA, CDR2 FQGNSA. The genes are TRBV7-2 and TRBJ2-7; 10 nucleotides agree with TRBD1. The sample was PBMCs. The origin of this receptor is a human donor in good health. Some clones in this sample may be carry-over from other donors' samples. Written as DNA, the CDR3 is TGTGCCAGCAGCCCTCGGACAGGGGGAGGCTACGACGAGCAGTACTTC. This gives the protein CASSPRTGGGYDEQYF. Using reference TRBV7-2 and TRBJ2-7 for the parts outside the CDR3, the full variable domain is GAGVSQSPSNKVTEKGKDVELRCDPISGHTALYWYRQSLGQGLEFLIYFQGNSAPDKSGLPSDRFSAERTGGSVSTLTIQRTQQEDSAVYLCASSPRTGGGYDEQYFGPGTRLTVT.